This entry describes one T cell receptor beta chain. A read error may produce the germline difference seen at one junction end. This sample was included in a study of CD8+CD57+ T cells in acquired aplastic anemia. For CDR3 and TCR beta VDJ profiling, genomic DNA was the template used. Using its own MiXCR run on the reads, TCRdb lists one record per CDR3 protein. Among over 150,000 distinct CDR3 sequences, 40% to 50% were seen once, and the ten largest hold approximately 3%. In patients chosen for sequencing, flow cytometry had shown CD8+CD57+ cell expansion. Sequencing was done on a sample of sorted CD4+, CD8+, or CD8+CD57+ T cells (not recorded which) from PBMCs. This receptor was obtained from a human donor with aplastic anemia.

The CDR3 DNA sequence: TGTGCTAGCACCCCCTACCCACTAGCGGGGGGACAGTACTTC. Its translation is CASTPYPLAGGQYF. The gene calls are TRBV7-7 and TRBJ2-5, with 12 bases lining up with TRBD2. CDR1 SSHAT and CDR2 FNYEAQ come from the germline V gene (reference sequence). The CDR3 has 14 residues.